This T cell receptor beta chain is from a study of OX40 agonist ivuxolimab in advanced cancers. Whole-study findings and limits: Relative to CD4+ cells, CD8+ T cells on average had more expanded clones.

Note on this clone: Its antigen is still unknown.

The CDR3 is 14 amino acids. V trimming: 5 bases; J trimming: 6 bases; junction bases outside the gene matches: 9. Germline CDR1 SGHKS, CDR2 YYEKEE (reference sequence). Method: immunoSEQ multiplex PCR; TCRdb's copy keeps in-frame clones and lacks some. The table lists about 91,000 clones, 85% to 90% of them singletons. This TCR was recovered from an adult with an advanced solid tumor such as melanoma, head and neck, liver or kidney cancer. The rearrangement links TRBV5-5 to TRBJ1-1, with 8 bases matching TRBD1. The specimen comprised CD4+ or CD8+ T cells sorted from blood, sampled in a trial of the OX40 agonist ivuxolimab. The CDR3 coding sequence is TGTGCCAGCAGTTACCGGGACAGGAAGCCTGAAGCTTTCTTT. Its protein product is CASSYRDRKPEAFF.